This T cell receptor (beta chain) was found in a study of blood T cell repertoires in COVID-19. Study overall: PBMCs, B-cell-depleted T cells, or T cells were the source of the cDNA or gDNA that made up the material.

The CDR3 runs 22 residues. The J segment lost 3 bases and the V segment lost 0 bases, leaving 19 bases of the junction unmatched. CDR1 is MDHEN, CDR2 SYDVKM, per germline. Authors' data handling: Amplification with reference gene primers provided the estimates of nucleated cell counts. Profiling relied on immunoSEQ multiplex PCR, and the TCRdb table lists in-frame clones only, not all of them. The DNA gave D and trimming, while V, J and clone size come from that table. The table has roughly 70,000 clones, roughly 87% seen once. The V call is TRBV28, the J call TRBJ2-1; 11 bases fit TRBD2. Sequenced material: peripheral blood. The TCR sequence derives from a man between 45 and 60 years old with COVID-19, enrolled during active disease. For the CDR3, the DNA is TGTGCCAGCAGTTTATGGAGCGGGTGGAACCCTAGCGGGACTAGCGGCTACAATGAGCAGTTCTTC. Protein product: CASSLWSGWNPSGTSGYNEQFF.